This TCR beta chain was retrieved from a study of CD8+ T cells in alopecia areata. Study overall: Treated patients swallowed 5 to 10 mg of oral tofacitinib twice daily.

Study results and limitations: Greater clonality was observed in lesional scalp samples, especially alopecia totalis/universalis, versus normal scalp. Compared with mice, patients displayed less clear TCR sharing, possibly for HLA-related reasons.

Points on this clone: What it binds is not known.

RNA extraction was followed by reverse transcription into cDNA, which acted as the sequencing template. Clones were read by immunoSEQ multiplex PCR, and TCRdb kept only the in-frame ones, dropping some. The sample holds some 170,000 clones, approximately 70% seen once. The study team obtained lesional scalp punch biopsies and peripheral blood from alopecia areata patients. With 4 bases clipped from V and 0 bases from J, the junction kept 12 bases outside the gene matches. The CDR3 length is 17 residues. Germline CDR1 and CDR2: SGHRS and YFSETQ. V and J are TRBV5-1 and TRBJ2-5, with TRBD2 matching over 7 bases. This TCR was sampled from a human donor with alopecia areata. The source material was CD8+ T cells sorted from blood, sampled at week 0. This CDR3 is CASSPYLGGDNQETQYF. CDR3 DNA: TGCGCCAGCAGCCCATACTTGGGGGGGGATAACCAAGAGACCCAGTACTTC.